The 23 T cell receptor beta chains in this list originate from one sample, sequenced in a study of cytomegalovirus exposure and HLA in healthy donors. The PCR contained 60 Vbeta and 13 Jbeta primers. Repertoires were generated with immunoSEQ multiplex PCR, while TCRdb's copy carries only in-frame clones and drops some. The table has 95,000 to 130,000 clones, about four fifths seen once; the top ten hold over 1.5%. The sample was PBMCs. Receptors were obtained from a woman under 30 in good health and CMV-seronegative.

The CDR3 sequence is CASSLGRGETYGYTF. CDR3 DNA: TGTGCCAGCAGTTTAGGGCGGGGGGAAACCTATGGCTACACCTTC. The rearrangement joins TRBV28 to TRBJ1-2, with D possibly being TRBD1 (5 bases). CDR1 is MDHEN, CDR2 SYDVKM, per germline. This CDR3 has 15 amino acids. The ends were cut back, 2 bases at V and 4 bases at J, with 14 bases in the middle.

The chain is built from TRBV27 and TRBJ1-1, with D unclear. Germline V gives CDR1 MNHEY, CDR2 SMNVEV (reference sequence). The CDR3 totals 18 residues. Trimming took off 5 bases at V and 0 bases at J, with 22 bases between the two ends. The CDR3 is CASSGAGSGSSLNTEAFF. The CDR3 region has the DNA TGTGCCAGCAGTGGCGCCGGTTCGGGTAGCAGCTTGAACACTGAAGCTTTCTTT.

The chain has TRBV19 and TRBJ1-5, with TRBD1 as a possible D gene (5 bases). The germline gives CDR1 LNHDA, CDR2 SQIVND (reference sequence). This CDR3 spans 13 amino acids. The germline V and J ends were trimmed by 8 bases and 9 bases, with 17 bases remaining between them. The CDR3 region is CASADTEKLPQHF. DNA for the CDR3: TGTGCCAGTGCGGACACGGAGAAACTGCCCCAGCATTTT.

This clone was observed a few times. The V gene is TRBV5-1, the J gene TRBJ1-1; no clear D gene. Germline V gene data show CDR1 as SGHRS and CDR2 as YFSETQ. The CDR3 is 17 residues long. Trimming took off 4 bases at V and 1 base at J, with 20 bases between the two ends. Here the CDR3 reads CASSPGGGPVRNTEAFF. The CDR3 DNA follows: TGCGCCAGCAGCCCGGGAGGTGGTCCGGTTCGGAACACTGAAGCTTTCTTT.

The V and J genes are TRBV6-1 and TRBJ2-2, with TRBD2 matching over 11 bases. The germline V gene encodes CDR1 MNHNS and CDR2 SASEGT. CDR3 length: 15 residues. V lost 7 bases to trimming and J lost 2 bases; unmatched junction nucleotides: 3. The CDR3 spells CASTSGGLNTGELFF. CDR3 in DNA: TGTGCCAGCACTAGCGGGGGGCTCAACACCGGGGAGCTGTTTTTT.

This chain connects TRBV7-2 to TRBJ2-1; maybe TRBD2 (6 bases). Deletions cut 5 bases from V and 7 bases from J, with 18 bases between. The CDR3 covers 15 residues. Germline assignment: CDR1 SGHTA and CDR2 FQGNSA. CDR3 nucleotides: TGTGCCAGCAGCCAAGAGGTGGGGGGTAAGAATGAGCAGTTCTTC. Translation gives CASSQEVGGKNEQFF.

Relative to its sample, this clone is medium-sized. The rearrangement uses TRBV4-1 and TRBJ1-4; 10 nucleotides agree with TRBD1. This CDR3 has 16 amino acids. J lost 7 bases, V lost 0 bases, and 5 bases had no gene match. Looked up from germline, CDR1 is MGHRA and CDR2 is YSYEKL. This CDR3 is CASSQDSGTGAEKLFF. DNA for the CDR3: TGCGCCAGCAGCCAAGATAGTGGGACAGGGGCTGAAAAACTGTTTTTT.

V is TRBV4-1 and J is TRBJ1-1; D is uncertain. This CDR3 has 14 amino acids. Per the germline V gene, CDR1 is MGHRA and CDR2 is YSYEKL. V shed 2 bases and J shed 7 bases, with 14 bases lying between them. The CDR3 reads CASSQSSLGSEAFF. In nucleotides, the CDR3 is TGCGCCAGCAGCCAATCATCTCTAGGAAGTGAAGCTTTCTTT.

This clone has only a few counts. The V and J genes are TRBV6-1 and TRBJ2-5; D remains unclear. The CDR3 covers 12 residues. Trimming cost V 11 bases and J 0 bases, with 10 bases left between them. From germline, CDR1 is MNHNS and CDR2 SASEGT. The CDR3 protein is CAVSEYQETQYF. The CDR3 nucleotides read TGTGCCGTTTCGGAGTACCAAGAGACCCAGTACTTC.

The V gene is TRBV5-1, the J gene TRBJ2-7, with a tentative D call TRBD2 (5 bases). Trimming shortened V by 4 bases and J by 4 bases, and 18 bases separated the two germline ends. The length of the CDR3 is 15 residues. CDR1 is SGHRS, CDR2 YFSETQ, per germline. The CDR3 loop reads CASSQGRVEAYEQYF. Written as DNA, the CDR3 is TGCGCCAGCAGCCAAGGGAGAGTCGAGGCGTACGAGCAGTACTTC.

This chain links TRBV28 with TRBJ1-2, with D possibly TRBD1 on 6 matching bases. Between the trimmed V and J ends, which lost 7 bases and 8 bases, there was a span of 23 bases. From germline, CDR1 is MDHEN and CDR2 SYDVKM. The CDR3 contains 15 residues. The CDR3 nucleotides read TGTGCCAGCACTTCACCCCGGGGGGGGCGATGGGGCTACACCTTC. This gives the protein CASTSPRGGRWGYTF.

The chain has TRBV5-6 and TRBJ2-7; maybe TRBD1 (6 bases). The germline V gene has CDR1 SGHDT and CDR2 YYEEEE. V was trimmed by 3 bases and J by 6 bases, leaving 13 bases between them. CDR3 length: 13 amino acids. CDR3 sequence: CASSSQNRAEQYF. CDR3 coding DNA: TGTGCCAGCAGCTCTCAAAACAGGGCCGAGCAGTACTTC. Using reference TRBV5-6 and TRBJ2-7 for the parts outside the CDR3, the full variable domain is DAGVTQSPTHLIKTRGQQVTLRCSPKSGHDTVSWYQQALGQGPQFIFQYYEEEERQRGNFPDRFSGHQFPNYSSELNVNALLLGDSALYLCASSSQNRAEQYFGPGTRLTVT.

This clone was observed a handful of times. The chain combines TRBV25-1 with TRBJ1-4, with D unresolved. Trimming removed 3 bases from V and 1 base from J, with 9 bases in between. The CDR3 is 15 residues long. Germline V gene lookup returns CDR1 MGHDK and CDR2 SYGVNS. The CDR3 here is CASSDYSGTNEKLFF. The CDR3 nucleotides are TGTGCCAGCAGTGATTACAGCGGAACTAATGAAAAACTGTTTTTT. Supplemented by reference TRBV25-1 and TRBJ1-4, the full variable domain reads EADIYQTPRYLVIGTGKKITLECSQTMGHDKMYWYQQDPGMELHLIHYSYGVNSTEKGDLSSESTVSRIRTEHFPLTLESARPSHTSQYLCASSDYSGTNEKLFFGSGTQLSVL.

The genes are TRBV5-1 and TRBJ1-1; tentatively, D is TRBD1 (6 bases). V was pared by 2 bases and J by 4 bases, with 18 bases between. Germline-derived CDR1 and CDR2 are SGHRS and YFSETQ. This CDR3 region has 16 residues. CDR3 nucleotides: TGCGCCAGCAGCTTACAGGGATTCAGAATGGGCACTGAAGCTTTCTTT. Protein product: CASSLQGFRMGTEAFF.

The V call is TRBV5-6, the J call TRBJ2-2; 11 bases fit TRBD1. CDR3 length equals 16 residues. The J segment lost 9 bases and the V segment lost 4 bases, leaving 11 bases of the junction unmatched. Looked up from germline, CDR1 is SGHDT and CDR2 is YYEEEE. CDR3 amino acids: CASSQGRTGGHRELFF. CDR3 coding DNA: TGTGCCAGCAGCCAAGGGAGGACAGGGGGCCACCGGGAGCTGTTTTTT.

The chain carries TRBV6-4 and TRBJ2-3; 10 positions agree with TRBD2. CDR1 MRHNA and CDR2 SNTAGT come from the germline V gene. The CDR3 spans 15 residues. V lost 2 bases and J lost 2; bases outside the gene matches: 1. CDR3 residues: CASSDSGGATDTQYF. DNA for the CDR3: TGTGCCAGCAGTGACAGCGGGGGGGCCACAGATACGCAGTATTTT.

The rearrangement joins TRBV11-3 to TRBJ1-1; 7 nucleotides line up with TRBD1. CDR3 length equals 13 residues. Germline-derived CDR1 and CDR2 are SGHNT and YENEEA. Trimming cost V 6 bases and J 4 bases; bases outside gene matches: 5. The CDR3 DNA reads as TGTGCCAGCAGGGAGGGGGCCAGCACTGAAGCTTTCTTT. As protein: CASREGASTEAFF.

The chain is built from TRBV9 and TRBJ1-3; weak D call: TRBD1 (6 bases). Germline CDR1 and CDR2: SGDLS and YYNGEE. This CDR3 has 16 residues. Trimming pared 5 bases from V and 5 bases from J, leaving 20 bases between. Written as DNA, the CDR3 is TGTGCCAGCAGTGTTAATTCTCCCAGGGGCCGAAACACCATATATTTT. This codes for CASSVNSPRGRNTIYF.

This clone has just a few counts. The chain uses TRBV5-5 and TRBJ2-7, with D tentatively TRBD1 (6 bases). Trimming took off 2 bases at V and 3 bases at J, with 12 bases between the two ends. This CDR3 is 14 amino acids long. Per germline, CDR1 SGHKS and CDR2 YYEKEE (reference sequence). CDR3 DNA sequence: TGTGCCAGCAGCTTCACAGGGATGAGCTACGAGCAGTACTTC. Residues: CASSFTGMSYEQYF.

The chain couples TRBV5-4 to TRBJ1-3; possibly TRBD1 for D (5 bases). This CDR3 is built from 16 residues. Germline V gives CDR1 SGHNT, CDR2 YYREEE (reference sequence). Trimming removed 4 bases from V and 0 bases from J, with 14 bases in between. CDR3: CASSLGTGYSGNTIYF. The CDR3 DNA sequence: TGTGCCAGCAGCCTAGGTACAGGTTACTCTGGAAACACCATATATTTT.

The genes are TRBV28 and TRBJ1-5, with a possible D match to TRBD1 (5 bases). The CDR3 totals 15 residues. With 2 bases removed from V and 4 bases from J, the gap between germline ends came to 12 bases. Germline lookup yields CDR1 MDHEN and CDR2 SYDVKM. Written as DNA, the CDR3 is TGTGCCAGCAGTTTAGCAGGGCTTTATAATCAGCCCCAGCATTTT. It encodes CASSLAGLYNQPQHF.

This rearrangement joins TRBV19 to TRBJ2-5; 7 bases map to TRBD1. Germline assignment: CDR1 LNHDA and CDR2 SQIVND (reference sequence). V gave up 3 bases and J gave up 3 bases; unmatched junction bases: 10. The CDR3 is 16 amino acids. CDR3 sequence (DNA): TGTGCCAGTAGTATTGGCGTGCGACAGGGCAAAGAGACCCAGTACTTC. Translated, it gives CASSIGVRQGKETQYF. Using reference TRBV19 and TRBJ2-5 for the parts outside the CDR3, the full variable domain is DGGITQSPKYLFRKEGQNVTLSCEQNLNHDAMYWYRQDPGQGLRLIYYSQIVNDFQKGDIAEGYSVSREKKESFPLTVTSAQKNPTAFYLCASSIGVRQGKETQYFGPGTRLLVL.

In its sample, this clone was seen once. The chain carries TRBV28 and TRBJ1-1; D is ambiguous. The CDR3 extends over 14 amino acids. V was trimmed by 3 bases and J by 0 bases, leaving 8 bases between them. Germline lookup yields CDR1 MDHEN and CDR2 SYDVKM. The CDR3 is CASSLNLLNTEAFF. The DNA for the CDR3 is TGTGCCAGCAGTTTGAACTTGTTGAACACTGAAGCTTTCTTT.